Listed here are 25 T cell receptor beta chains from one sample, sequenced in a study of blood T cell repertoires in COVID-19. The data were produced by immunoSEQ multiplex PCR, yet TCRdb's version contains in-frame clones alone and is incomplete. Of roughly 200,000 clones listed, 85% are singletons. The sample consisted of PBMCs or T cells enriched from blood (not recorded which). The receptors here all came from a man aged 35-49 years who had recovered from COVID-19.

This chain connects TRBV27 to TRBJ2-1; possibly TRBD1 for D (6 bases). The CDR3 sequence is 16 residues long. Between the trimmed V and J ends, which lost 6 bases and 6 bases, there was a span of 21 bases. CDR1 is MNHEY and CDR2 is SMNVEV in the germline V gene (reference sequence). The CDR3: CASRGLGGVGANEQFF. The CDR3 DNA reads TGTGCCAGCAGGGGTCTAGGGGGAGTAGGGGCCAATGAGCAGTTCTTC.

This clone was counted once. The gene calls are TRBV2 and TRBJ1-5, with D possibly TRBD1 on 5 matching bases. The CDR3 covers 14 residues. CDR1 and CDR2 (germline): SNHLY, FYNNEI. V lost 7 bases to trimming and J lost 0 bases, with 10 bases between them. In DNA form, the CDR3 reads TGTGCCAGCACCGACAGTTATAGCAATCAGCCCCAGCATTTT. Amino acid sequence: CASTDSYSNQPQHF.

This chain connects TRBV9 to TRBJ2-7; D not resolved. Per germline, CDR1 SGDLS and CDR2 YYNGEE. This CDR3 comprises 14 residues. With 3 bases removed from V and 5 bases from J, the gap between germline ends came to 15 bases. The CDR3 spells CASSGRATPDEQYF. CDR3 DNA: TGTGCCAGCAGCGGCCGCGCGACTCCCGACGAGCAGTACTTC.

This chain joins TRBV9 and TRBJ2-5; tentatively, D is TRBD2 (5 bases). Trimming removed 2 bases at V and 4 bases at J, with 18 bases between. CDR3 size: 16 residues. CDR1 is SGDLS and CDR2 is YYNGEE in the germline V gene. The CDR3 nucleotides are TGTGCCAGCAGCGTTCTAGCCGGTGCCTGGGGAGAGACCCAGTACTTC. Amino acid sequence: CASSVLAGAWGETQYF.

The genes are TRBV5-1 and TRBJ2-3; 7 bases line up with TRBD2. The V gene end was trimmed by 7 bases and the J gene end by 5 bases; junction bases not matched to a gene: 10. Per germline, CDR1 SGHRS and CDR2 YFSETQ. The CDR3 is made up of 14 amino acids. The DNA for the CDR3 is TGCGCCAGCCACCATGGGGGGGAACTAGATACGCAGTATTTT. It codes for CASHHGGELDTQYF.

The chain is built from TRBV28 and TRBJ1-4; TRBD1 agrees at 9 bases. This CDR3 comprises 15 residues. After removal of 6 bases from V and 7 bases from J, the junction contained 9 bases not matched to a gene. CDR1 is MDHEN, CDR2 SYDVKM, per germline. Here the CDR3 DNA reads TGTGCCAGCAGCTCCGGGACAGGGAGAGGTGAAAAACTGTTTTTT. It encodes CASSSGTGRGEKLFF.

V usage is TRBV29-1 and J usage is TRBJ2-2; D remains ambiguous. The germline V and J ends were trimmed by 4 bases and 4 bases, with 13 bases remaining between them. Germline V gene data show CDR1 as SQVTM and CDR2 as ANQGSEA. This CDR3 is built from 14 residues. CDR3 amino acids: CSVVVAPVTGELFF. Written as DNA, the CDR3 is TGCAGCGTTGTCGTAGCCCCCGTCACCGGGGAGCTGTTTTTT.

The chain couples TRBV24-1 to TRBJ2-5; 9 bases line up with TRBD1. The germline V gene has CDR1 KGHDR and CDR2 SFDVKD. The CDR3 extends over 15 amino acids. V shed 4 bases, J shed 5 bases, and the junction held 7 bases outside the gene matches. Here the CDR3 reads CATSEPTGGRETQYF. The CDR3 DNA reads TGTGCCACCAGTGAGCCGACAGGGGGGAGGGAGACCCAGTACTTC.

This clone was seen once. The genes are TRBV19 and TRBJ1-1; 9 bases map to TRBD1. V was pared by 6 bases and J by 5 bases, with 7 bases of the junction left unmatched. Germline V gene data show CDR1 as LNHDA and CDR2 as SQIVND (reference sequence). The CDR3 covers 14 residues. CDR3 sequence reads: CASRMGQGSTEAFF. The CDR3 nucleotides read TGTGCCAGTAGGATGGGACAGGGCTCGACTGAAGCTTTCTTT.

CDR3 in amino acids: CASSLVGGNNYGYTF. CDR3 DNA: TGTGCCAGCAGCTTGGTAGGGGGAAACAACTATGGCTACACCTTC. The genes are TRBV5-4 and TRBJ1-2; possibly TRBD1 for D (6 bases). Trimming removed 0 bases at V and 2 bases at J, with 11 bases between. CDR1 SGHNT and CDR2 YYREEE come from the germline V gene (reference sequence). This CDR3 is 15 amino acids long.

CDR3 bases: TGTGCCAGCAGCCTAGCGGGTGTAGGTTCACCCCTCCACTTT. It specifies CASSLAGVGSPLHF. The chain recombines TRBV5-6 with TRBJ1-6; D uncertain. The germline CDR1 and CDR2 sequences are SGHDT and YYEEEE. This CDR3 region has 14 residues. Trimming took off 4 bases at V and 9 bases at J, with 14 bases between the two ends.

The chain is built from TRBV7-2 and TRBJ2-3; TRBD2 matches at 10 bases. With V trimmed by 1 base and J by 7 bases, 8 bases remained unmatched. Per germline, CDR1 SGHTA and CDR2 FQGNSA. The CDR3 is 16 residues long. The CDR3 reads CASSLVLAGDRYTQYF. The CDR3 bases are TGTGCCAGCAGCTTAGTCCTAGCGGGAGATCGATATACGCAGTATTTT.

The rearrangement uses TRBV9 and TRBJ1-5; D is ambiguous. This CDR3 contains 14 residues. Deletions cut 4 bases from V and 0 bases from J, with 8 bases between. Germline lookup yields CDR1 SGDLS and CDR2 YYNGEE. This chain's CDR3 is CASSRHGSNQPQHF. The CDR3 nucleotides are TGTGCCAGCAGCCGCCACGGTAGCAATCAGCCCCAGCATTTT.

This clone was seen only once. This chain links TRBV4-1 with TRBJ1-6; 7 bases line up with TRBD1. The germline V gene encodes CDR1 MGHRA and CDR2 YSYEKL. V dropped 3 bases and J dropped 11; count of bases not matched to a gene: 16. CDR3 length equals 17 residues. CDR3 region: CASSHDPTGTRGTPLHF. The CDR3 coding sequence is TGCGCCAGCAGCCATGACCCGACAGGGACGAGGGGGACACCCCTCCACTTT.

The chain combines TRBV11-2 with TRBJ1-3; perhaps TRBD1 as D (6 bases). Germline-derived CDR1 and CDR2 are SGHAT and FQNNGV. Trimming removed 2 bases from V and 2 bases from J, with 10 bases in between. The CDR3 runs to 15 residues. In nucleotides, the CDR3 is TGTGCCAGCAGCTTAATCAGGGGAACTGGAAACACCATATATTTT. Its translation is CASSLIRGTGNTIYF.

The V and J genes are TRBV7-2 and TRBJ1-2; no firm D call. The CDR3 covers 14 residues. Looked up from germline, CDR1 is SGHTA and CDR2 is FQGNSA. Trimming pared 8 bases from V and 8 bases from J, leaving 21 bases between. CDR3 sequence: CASLITRRRAGYTF. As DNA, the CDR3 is TGTGCCAGCCTAATAACCCGTCGGAGGGCCGGCTACACCTTC.

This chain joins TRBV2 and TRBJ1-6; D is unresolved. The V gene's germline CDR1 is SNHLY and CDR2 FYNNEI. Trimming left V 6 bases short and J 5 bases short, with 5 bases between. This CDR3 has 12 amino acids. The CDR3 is CASRPNNSPLHF. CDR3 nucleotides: TGTGCCAGCAGGCCTAATAATTCACCCCTCCACTTT.

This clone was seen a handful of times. The chain's CDR3 is CASSKERNSPLHF. CDR3 sequence (DNA): TGTGCCAGTAGTAAGGAGAGGAATTCACCCCTCCACTTT. The chain links TRBV19 to TRBJ1-6; unclear D gene. The CDR3 totals 13 residues. V dropped 4 bases and J dropped 7 bases, with 8 bases sitting between them. CDR1 LNHDA and CDR2 SQIVND come from the germline V gene (reference sequence).

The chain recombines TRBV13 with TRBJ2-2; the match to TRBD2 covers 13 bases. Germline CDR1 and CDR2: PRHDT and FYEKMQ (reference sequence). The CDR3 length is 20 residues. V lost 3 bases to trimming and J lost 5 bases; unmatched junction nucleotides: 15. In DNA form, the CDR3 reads TGTGCCAGCAGCTTCGGTCGACTAGCGGGGGGCGCACTGAGGACCGGGGAGCTGTTTTTT. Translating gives CASSFGRLAGGALRTGELFF.

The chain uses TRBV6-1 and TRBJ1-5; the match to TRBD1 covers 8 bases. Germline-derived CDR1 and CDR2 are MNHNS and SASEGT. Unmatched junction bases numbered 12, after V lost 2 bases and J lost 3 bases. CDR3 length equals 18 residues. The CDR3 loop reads CASSEPSSGTGINQPQHF. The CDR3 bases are TGTGCCAGCAGTGAACCCTCTTCCGGGACAGGAATCAATCAGCCCCAGCATTTT.

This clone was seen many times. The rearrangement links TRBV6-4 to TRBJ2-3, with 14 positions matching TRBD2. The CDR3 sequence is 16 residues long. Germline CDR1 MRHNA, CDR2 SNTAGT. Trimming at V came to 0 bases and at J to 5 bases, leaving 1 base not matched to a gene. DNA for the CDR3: TGTGCCAGCAGTGACTCCGGGACTAGCGGGGGAGATACGCAGTATTTT. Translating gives CASSDSGTSGGDTQYF.

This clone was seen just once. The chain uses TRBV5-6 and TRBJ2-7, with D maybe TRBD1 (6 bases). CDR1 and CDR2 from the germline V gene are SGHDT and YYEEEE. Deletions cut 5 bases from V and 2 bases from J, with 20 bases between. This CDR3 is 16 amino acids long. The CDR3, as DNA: TGTGCCAGCAGATCCGGGACACCACAAAGGCCCTACGAGCAGTACTTC. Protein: CASRSGTPQRPYEQYF.

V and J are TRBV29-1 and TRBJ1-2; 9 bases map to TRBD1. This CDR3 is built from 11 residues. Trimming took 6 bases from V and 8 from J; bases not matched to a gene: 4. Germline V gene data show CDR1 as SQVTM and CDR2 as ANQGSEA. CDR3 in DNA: TGCAGCGTGCCGGACAGGGGCGGCTACACCTTC. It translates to CSVPDRGGYTF.

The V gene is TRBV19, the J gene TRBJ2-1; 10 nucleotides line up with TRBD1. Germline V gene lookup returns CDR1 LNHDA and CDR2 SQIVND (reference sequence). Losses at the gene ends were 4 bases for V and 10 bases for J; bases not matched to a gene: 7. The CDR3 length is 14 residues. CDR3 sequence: CASSRQGALLEQFF. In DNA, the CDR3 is TGTGCCAGTAGTAGACAGGGGGCGCTTTTAGAGCAGTTCTTC.

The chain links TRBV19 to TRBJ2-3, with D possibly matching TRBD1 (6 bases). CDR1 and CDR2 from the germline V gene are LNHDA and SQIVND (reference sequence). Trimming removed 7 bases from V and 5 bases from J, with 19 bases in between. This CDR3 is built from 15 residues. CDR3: CASTRTAGRIDTQYF. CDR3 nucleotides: TGTGCCAGTACTAGGACAGCAGGCAGGATAGATACGCAGTATTTT.